The T cell receptor beta chain under discussion was sequenced for a study of blood T cell repertoires in COVID-19. The overall study: The origin of the acute and convalescent COVID-19 samples was the United States, Italy and Spain. T cells, B-cell-depleted T cells, or PBMCs supplied cDNA or gDNA.

In Seattle, patients joined the study during active infection and were tracked longitudinally. Authors' analysis steps: The authors estimated nucleated cell counts from reference gene primer amplification. Sequencing used immunoSEQ multiplex PCR; TCRdb keeps in-frame clones, though not all of them. V and J calls and clone size follow that table, whereas D and trimming were derived from the DNA. There are approximately 40,000 clones in the sample; 87% occur only once, and under 5% lies in the top ten. V was cut by 3 bases and J by 10 bases, with 16 bases left in between. The germline V gene has CDR1 SGDLS and CDR2 YYNGEE. CDR3 size: 14 residues.

The receptor was isolated from a man in his 60s with COVID-19, enrolled during active disease. Sample: peripheral blood. V and J are TRBV9 and TRBJ1-4, with D tentatively TRBD1 (6 bases). The CDR3 here is CASSGQAWGGKLFF. In DNA form, the CDR3 reads TGTGCCAGCAGCGGACAGGCCTGGGGTGGAAAACTGTTTTTT.